Listed here are 24 T cell receptor beta chains from one sample, sequenced in a study of cytomegalovirus exposure and HLA in healthy donors. The PCR employed 60 Vbeta primers together with 13 Jbeta primers. TCRdb's table, derived via immunoSEQ multiplex PCR, lists solely in-frame clones and lacks some. The sample lists 180,000 or so clones, 80% to 90% occurring once. Sequencing input: PBMCs. The receptors here all came from a woman younger than 45 in good health and CMV-seronegative.

V usage is TRBV25-1 and J usage is TRBJ2-3; 10 bases are a match to TRBD1. CDR3 length: 17 amino acids. CDR1 and CDR2 (germline): MGHDK, SYGVNS. The junction had 12 bases not matched to a gene; V was cut back by 2 bases and J by 7 bases. CDR3 region: CASSENLGDRGRNTQYF. The CDR3 region has the DNA TGTGCCAGCAGTGAAAATCTTGGAGACAGGGGGCGTAATACGCAGTATTTT.

In this sample, this clone turned up once. This chain links TRBV7-9 with TRBJ2-5; D is undetermined. Germline V gives CDR1 SEHNR, CDR2 FQNEAQ (reference sequence). The CDR3 sequence is 12 residues long. Between the trimmed V and J ends, which lost 4 bases and 3 bases, there was a span of 6 bases. The CDR3 DNA reads TGTGCCAGCAGCTCGTCCGAAGAGACCCAGTACTTC. This translates into CASSSSEETQYF.

The chain's CDR3 is CASSQGLAGGFFYNEQFF. The CDR3 DNA sequence: TGCGCCAGCAGCCAAGGACTAGCGGGAGGGTTCTTCTACAATGAGCAGTTCTTC. The rearrangement links TRBV4-1 to TRBJ2-1; TRBD2 aligns across 14 bases. CDR1 and CDR2 from the germline V gene are MGHRA and YSYEKL. V was clipped by 1 base and J by 3 bases; unmatched bases: 5. This CDR3 has 18 amino acids.

This clone has only one observation. The rearrangement uses TRBV6-6 and TRBJ1-2; tentative D call: TRBD1 (5 bases). The CDR3 consists of 15 residues. Germline values: CDR1 MNHNY, CDR2 SVGAGI (reference sequence). Trimming shortened V by 5 bases and J by 0 bases, and 13 bases separated the two germline ends. This CDR3 is CASSRSRGANYGYTF. The CDR3 DNA follows: TGTGCCAGCAGTAGATCGCGGGGGGCTAACTATGGCTACACCTTC.

This chain joins TRBV6-1 and TRBJ2-3, with 8 nucleotides matching TRBD2. Trimming cost V 9 bases and J 4 bases; bases outside gene matches: 9. CDR1 and CDR2 from the germline V gene are MNHNS and SASEGT. The CDR3 length is 14 residues. The CDR3 DNA reads as TGTGCCAGTTCACTAGCGGTTATCTCAGATACGCAGTATTTT. Its protein is CASSLAVISDTQYF.

This chain uses TRBV6-1 with TRBJ2-1, with TRBD2 identical over 8 bases. Germline V gene sequence: CDR1 MNHNS, CDR2 SASEGT. The CDR3 runs 15 residues. Trimming at V came to 5 bases and at J to 7 bases, leaving 10 bases not matched to a gene. Here the CDR3 reads CASSFSGSLINEQFF. The CDR3 region has the DNA TGTGCCAGCAGTTTCAGCGGGAGTTTGATAAATGAGCAGTTCTTC.

V gene TRBV10-1 combines with J gene TRBJ2-1; maybe TRBD2 (6 bases). Germline CDR1 is WNHNN and CDR2 is SYGVQD (reference sequence). V was shortened by 7 bases and J by 8 bases, with 24 bases between the two germline ends. The CDR3 has 16 residues. The CDR3 sequence is CASTHLRGYSSHEQFF. The DNA of the CDR3 is TGCGCCAGCACCCACTTGCGGGGATACTCGTCACATGAGCAGTTCTTC.

CDR3 sequence (DNA): TGCGCCAGCAGCTTGACAGGGGGGACAGAGACCCAGTACTTC. As protein: CASSLTGGTETQYF. The chain couples TRBV5-1 to TRBJ2-5, with TRBD1 identical over 8 bases. After removal of 1 base from V and 4 bases from J, the junction contained 3 bases not matched to a gene. Germline V gives CDR1 SGHRS, CDR2 YFSETQ. This CDR3 contains 14 residues. The full variable domain, rest sourced from reference TRBV5-1 and TRBJ2-5, is KAGVTQTPRYLIKTRGQQVTLSCSPISGHRSVSWYQQTPGQGLQFLFEYFSETQRNKGNFPGRFSGRQFSNSRSEMNVSTLELGDSALYLCASSLTGGTETQYFGPGTRLLVL.

V and J are TRBV7-2 and TRBJ2-7; 14 positions match TRBD2. This CDR3 contains 15 residues. The V gene end was trimmed by 5 bases and the J gene end by 2 bases; junction bases not matched to a gene: 2. The germline V gene has CDR1 SGHTA and CDR2 FQGNSA. The CDR3 nucleotides read TGTGCCAGCAGCGCGACTAGCGGGAGGGCCTACGAGCAGTACTTC. Residues: CASSATSGRAYEQYF.

V usage is TRBV2 and J usage is TRBJ1-2; tentative D call: TRBD1 (5 bases). Trimming took 6 bases from V and 4 from J, leaving 21 bases between them. The CDR3 loop spans 16 amino acids. Germline V gives CDR1 SNHLY, CDR2 FYNNEI. The CDR3 reads CASSPGTFGRGYGYTF. The CDR3 coding sequence is TGTGCCAGCAGCCCCGGGACTTTTGGAAGGGGCTATGGCTACACCTTC.

The rearrangement uses TRBV2 and TRBJ2-2; D gene ambiguous. The CDR3 is 13 residues long. The V gene lost 4 bases and the J gene lost 7 bases, with 10 bases spanning the gap. Germline loops: CDR1 SNHLY, CDR2 FYNNEI. The CDR3 reads CASSVRNRGELFF. The DNA of the CDR3 is TGTGCCAGCAGTGTCAGGAACCGCGGGGAGCTGTTTTTT.

This clone was observed once. The rearrangement joins TRBV7-2 to TRBJ2-3; weak D call: TRBD2 (6 bases). V lost 7 bases and J lost 2, with 10 bases in between. The CDR3 totals 13 residues. Per germline, CDR1 SGHTA and CDR2 FQGNSA. This chain's CDR3 is CASTRDFTDTQYF. The CDR3 DNA is TGTGCCAGCACCCGGGACTTCACAGATACGCAGTATTTT. The variable domain in full, with the rest retrieved from reference TRBV7-2 and TRBJ2-3, is GAGVSQSPSNKVTEKGKDVELRCDPISGHTALYWYRQSLGQGLEFLIYFQGNSAPDKSGLPSDRFSAERTGGSVSTLTIQRTQQEDSAVYLCASTRDFTDTQYFGPGTRLTVL.

The V call is TRBV11-2, the J call TRBJ2-5; 13 bases fit TRBD2. V dropped 2 bases and J dropped 2; count of bases not matched to a gene: 2. CDR1 is SGHAT and CDR2 is FQNNGV in the germline V gene. The CDR3 contains 16 residues. This chain's CDR3 is CASSLPGLAGQETQYF. The CDR3 bases are TGTGCCAGCAGCTTACCGGGACTAGCGGGGCAAGAGACCCAGTACTTC.

The chain combines TRBV6-1 with TRBJ2-2; tentatively, D is TRBD1 (5 bases). Trimming took off 7 bases at V and 0 bases at J, with 6 bases between the two ends. Germline CDR1 reads MNHNS; CDR2 reads SASEGT. This CDR3 is 13 amino acids long. CDR3 nucleotide sequence: TGTGCCAGCAAGGGGACGAACACCGGGGAGCTGTTTTTT. This translates into CASKGTNTGELFF.

This clone was detected only once. V is TRBV5-1 and J is TRBJ1-1; 9 bases match TRBD1. CDR1 and CDR2 (germline): SGHRS, YFSETQ. The trim removed 0 bases at V and 4 bases at J, leaving 7 bases unmatched. The CDR3 contains 16 residues. CDR3 coding DNA: TGCGCCAGCAGCTTGGAATTACAGGGGGCAGGCACTGAAGCTTTCTTT. Translated: CASSLELQGAGTEAFF.

The chain has TRBV5-1 and TRBJ2-5; D not certain. The J call may not be correct, given that the DNA end is closer to TRBJ2-7. The CDR3 loop spans 12 amino acids. Germline V lookup: CDR1 SGHRS, CDR2 YFSETQ. In DNA, the CDR3 is TGCGCCAGCAGCTCAAACTCCTACGAGCAGTACTTC. It codes for CASSSNSYEQYF.

This sequence joins TRBV28 and TRBJ2-7; 7 bases map to TRBD2. J lost 3 bases, V lost 6 bases, and 11 bases had no gene match. The CDR3 contains 15 residues. CDR1 is MDHEN and CDR2 is SYDVKM in the germline V gene. The CDR3 loop is CASSPPVPSGYEQYF. As DNA, the CDR3 is TGTGCCAGCAGCCCCCCGGTTCCTAGCGGCTACGAGCAGTACTTC.

The chain joins TRBV19 to TRBJ1-1; D is uncertain. Germline lookup yields CDR1 LNHDA and CDR2 SQIVND (reference sequence). The CDR3 consists of 16 residues. V dropped 5 bases and J dropped 0 bases, with 16 bases sitting between them. CDR3 bases: TGTGCCAGTAGTTTTGGAGTGGCGAGAATGAACACTGAAGCTTTCTTT. Residues: CASSFGVARMNTEAFF.

V is TRBV7-3 and J is TRBJ2-1, with 7 bases identical to TRBD1. The germline CDR1 and CDR2 sequences are SGHTA and FQGTGA. V lost 1 base, J lost 3 bases, and 0 bases stayed unmatched. The CDR3 loop spans 14 amino acids. The CDR3 DNA reads TGTGCCAGCAGCTTAAGGGACAGCTACAATGAGCAGTTCTTC. It yields the protein CASSLRDSYNEQFF.

The J gene is TRBJ1-1, the V gene TRBV4-1; D gene uncertain. The V and J ends lost 0 bases and 1 base respectively, with 12 bases between them. The CDR3 has 16 residues. Looked up from germline, CDR1 is MGHRA and CDR2 is YSYEKL. This CDR3 is CASSQDRVGRNTEAFF. Written as DNA, the CDR3 is TGCGCCAGCAGCCAAGATAGAGTTGGGCGGAACACTGAAGCTTTCTTT.

The chain combines TRBV5-6 with TRBJ2-1, with D possibly matching TRBD2 (6 bases). Germline CDR1 SGHDT, CDR2 YYEEEE. Trimming cost V 2 bases and J 4 bases, with 19 bases left between them. The CDR3 is 17 residues long. The CDR3: CASSFGWRAGMYNEQFF. The CDR3 nucleotides read TGTGCCAGCAGCTTTGGCTGGCGGGCGGGGATGTACAATGAGCAGTTCTTC.

The V and J genes are TRBV5-1 and TRBJ2-5; D is unclear. The CDR3 covers 15 residues. Germline assignment: CDR1 SGHRS and CDR2 YFSETQ. Trimming stripped 0 bases from V and 2 bases from J, with 11 bases between. The CDR3 DNA sequence: TGCGCCAGCAGCTTGGTCGCGGCCTCACAAGAGACCCAGTACTTC. Its protein product is CASSLVAASQETQYF.

The chain is built from TRBV6-5 and TRBJ2-5, with 7 bases identical to TRBD1. V trimming: 5 bases; J trimming: 3 bases; junction bases outside the gene matches: 3. The CDR3 consists of 13 residues. Germline V lookup: CDR1 MNHEY, CDR2 SVGAGI. CDR3 protein: CASSRTGEETQYF. CDR3 nucleotides: TGTGCCAGCAGTCGTACAGGGGAAGAGACCCAGTACTTC.

The chain uses TRBV7-2 and TRBJ1-4; 7 positions match TRBD1. The CDR3 runs to 15 residues. Germline V gene data show CDR1 as SGHTA and CDR2 as FQGNSA. Germline trimming cut 5 bases from V and 8 bases from J; bases unmatched to any gene: 11. CDR3 in amino acids: CASSLYRDSQEKLFF. The CDR3 DNA is TGTGCCAGCAGCCTTTACCGGGACAGTCAGGAAAAACTGTTTTTT.